A single sample gave rise to the 26 T cell receptor beta chains below, sequenced in a study of response to subunit inactivated influenza vaccine. TCRdb analysed the RT-PCR reads with MiXCR anew, one entry per CDR3 protein. The sample shows approximately 570,000 distinct CDR3 sequences, approximately 7.6% of them seen only once. The sequences come from PBMCs from blood, collected approximately 25 months after vaccination. The receptors were gathered from a man aged 45 to 70 who received an inactivated influenza vaccine.

This clonotype was found a few times. The CDR3 here is CASSLIRGSFGGNNEQFF. CDR3 sequence (DNA): TGTGCCAGCAGTTTAATTCGCGGGAGCTTCGGGGGGAACAATGAGCAGTTCTTC. This sequence joins TRBV27 and TRBJ2-1; TRBD2 aligns across 7 bases. Per the germline V gene, CDR1 is MNHEY and CDR2 is SMNVEV (reference sequence). After removal of 2 bases from V and 5 bases from J, the junction contained 15 bases not matched to a gene. CDR3 length: 18 amino acids.

Ten or more counts support this clonotype. The rearrangement links TRBV21-1 to TRBJ1-5; the D segment call TRBD1 is taken from the table without a DNA check. TRBV21-1 is tagged as a pseudogene. The CDR3 totals 17 residues. CDR3 loop: CASREVRYRGSNQPQHF. Here the CDR3 DNA reads TGTGCCTCCCGGGAGGTCAGGTACCGGGGGAGCAATCAGCCCCAGCATTTT.

In DNA, the CDR3 is TGTGCCAGCAGGGCGACTAGCGGGAACTACGAGCAGTACTTC. Translated, it gives CASRATSGNYEQYF. The V call is TRBV7-2, the J call TRBJ2-7; 11 nucleotides agree with TRBD2. The V and J ends lost 6 bases and 3 bases, in that order; junction bases with no gene match: 4. The CDR3 is 14 amino acids. From germline, CDR1 is SGHTA and CDR2 FQGNSA.

On this clonotype: Its ends do not fully match the called genes, so a read error is possible. The genes are TRBV24-1 and TRBJ2-5; D is undetermined. Per germline, CDR1 KGHDR and CDR2 SFDVKD. This CDR3 spans 12 amino acids. The DNA for the CDR3 is TGTGCCACCAGTGACTACCATGAGACCCAGTACTTC. Translating gives CATSDYHETQYF.

The chain uses TRBV11-2 and TRBJ2-7; D is tentatively TRBD1 or TRBD2 (5 bases each). There are 13 residues in the CDR3. V lost 4 bases and J 2 bases, leaving 9 bases between the germline ends. CDR1 is SGHAT and CDR2 is FQNNGV in the germline V gene. For the CDR3, the DNA is TGTGCCAGCAGCTCGGGACCGACCTACGAGCAGTACTTC. Residues: CASSSGPTYEQYF.

In this sample, this clonotype turned up a few times. V gene TRBV20-1 combines with J gene TRBJ1-5; perhaps TRBD1 as D (5 bases). V lost 3 bases, J lost 3 bases, and 18 bases lay in between. This CDR3 spans 16 amino acids. Germline V gene sequence: CDR1 DFQATT, CDR2 SNEGSKA (reference sequence). CDR3 loop: CSASLDRVRDNQPQHF. Here the CDR3 DNA reads TGCAGTGCTAGCCTTGACAGAGTAAGAGACAATCAGCCCCAGCATTTT.

This clonotype came up many times. The genes are TRBV2 and TRBJ1-5; TRBD1 matches 7 bases. Germline V CDR1 and CDR2: SNHLY, FYNNEI. This CDR3 comprises 15 residues. J was trimmed by 9 bases and V by 6 bases; bases with no gene match: 14. DNA of the CDR3: TGTGCCAGCAGCGCCGGGACAGATACGGGAGGGCCCCAGCATTTT. Translating it yields CASSAGTDTGGPQHF.

This clonotype occurred a few times. J is TRBJ1-2 and V is TRBV5-1; 7 bases agree with TRBD1. The V segment lost 4 bases and the J segment 7 bases; nucleotides outside the gene matches: 10. The CDR3 length is 14 residues. Germline V gene data show CDR1 as SGHRS and CDR2 as YFSETQ. The CDR3 nucleotides read TGCGCCAGCAGCCCGGACAGGCCCGAGGGTGGCTACACCTTC. Its protein product is CASSPDRPEGGYTF.

The chain carries TRBV12-3 or TRBV12-4 and TRBJ2-1; 9 nucleotides agree with TRBD1. With V trimmed by 6 bases and J by 1 base, 10 bases remained unmatched. The length of the CDR3 is 17 residues. DNA of the CDR3: TGTGCCAGCAGCCCCAGGACAGGGGAGGCATCCTACAATGAGCAGTTCTTC. Protein sequence: CASSPRTGEASYNEQFF.

The chain has TRBV7-9 and TRBJ2-1, with 7 bases that match TRBD1. There are 14 residues in the CDR3. Germline values: CDR1 SEHNR, CDR2 FQNEAQ (reference sequence). The V gene end was trimmed by 10 bases and the J gene end by 1 base; junction bases not matched to a gene: 7. The CDR3 DNA follows: TGTGCCACTCCAAACAGGGGTTCCTACAATGAGCAGTTCTTC. Translating it yields CATPNRGSYNEQFF.

This clonotype was detected a few times. The gene calls are TRBV7-2 and TRBJ2-3; 7 bases are shared with TRBD2. In germline, CDR1 is SGHTA, CDR2 FQGNSA. The CDR3 runs 15 residues. J gave up 6 bases and V 5 bases, and 11 bases lay outside the gene matches. The CDR3 bases are TGTGCCAGCAGCCCAGGGAGGGCGGGAGTGGATACGCAGTATTTT. This gives the protein CASSPGRAGVDTQYF.

This clonotype occurred many times. The V and J genes are TRBV2 and TRBJ2-1; D gene uncertain. Germline CDR1 and CDR2: SNHLY and FYNNEI. V dropped 0 bases and J dropped 7 bases, with 7 bases sitting between them. This CDR3 region has 13 residues. CDR3 sequence (DNA): TGTGCCAGCAGTGAAGCGCGAAGAAATGAGCAGTTCTTC. It translates to CASSEARRNEQFF.

This clonotype has ten or more counts. This chain links TRBV29-1 with TRBJ2-1, with D tentatively TRBD1 (5 bases). Germline lookup yields CDR1 SQVTM and CDR2 ANQGSEA. The CDR3 runs 12 residues. V was trimmed by 7 bases and J by 7 bases, leaving 14 bases between them. Written as DNA, the CDR3 is TGCAGCGGGGGCATCGGGCCTAATGAGCAGTTCTTC. Translation gives CSGGIGPNEQFF.

The rearrangement joins TRBV7-2 to TRBJ1-6; D is ambiguous. CDR1 and CDR2 from the germline V gene are SGHTA and FQGNSA. V was clipped by 1 base and J by 6 bases, with 16 bases between them. This CDR3 contains 17 residues. The CDR3 DNA follows: TGTGCCAGCAGCTTAGTCGCTAGTGGGGTCGCTAATTCACCCCTCCACTTT. Its protein is CASSLVASGVANSPLHF.

There are many counts of this clonotype. V gene TRBV2 combines with J gene TRBJ1-1; D is unresolved. The CDR3 is 12 residues long. CDR1 is SNHLY, CDR2 FYNNEI, per germline. Trimming took 4 bases from V and 6 from J, leaving 9 bases between them. CDR3 DNA sequence: TGTGCCAGCAGTGTTTATGGTGCTGAAGCTTTCTTT. Protein: CASSVYGAEAFF.

J is TRBJ2-5 and V is TRBV20-1; 10 bases fit TRBD2. Germline CDR1 is DFQATT and CDR2 is SNEGSKA (reference sequence). Trimming cost V 0 bases and J 4 bases; bases outside gene matches: 8. CDR3 size: 16 residues. Here the CDR3 DNA reads TGCAGTGCTAGAGATGAGGCTAGCGGGAGTGCAGAGACCCAGTACTTC. Its translation is CSARDEASGSAETQYF.

The chain couples TRBV28 to TRBJ2-5; TRBD2 aligns across 9 bases. This CDR3 comprises 16 residues. V trimming: 5 bases; J trimming: 1 base; junction bases outside the gene matches: 8. Germline CDR1 MDHEN, CDR2 SYDVKM. Here the CDR3 reads CASSDPTSGSQETQYF. The CDR3 DNA reads as TGTGCCAGCAGTGACCCGACTAGCGGCTCCCAAGAGACCCAGTACTTC.

This clonotype showed up many times. The chain combines TRBV7-9 with TRBJ2-1; D is uncertain. The germline gives CDR1 SEHNR, CDR2 FQNEAQ (reference sequence). Deletions cut 5 bases from V and 10 bases from J, with 18 bases between. The CDR3 has 14 residues. The CDR3 loop reads CASSPVGSVLEQFF. As DNA, the CDR3 is TGTGCCAGCAGCCCGGTCGGATCAGTCTTGGAGCAGTTCTTC.

The sample holds a few counts of this clonotype. V is TRBV10-2 and J is TRBJ2-3; a weak D match, TRBD1 (6 bases). In germline, CDR1 is WSHSY, CDR2 SAAADI. The germline V and J ends were trimmed by 7 bases and 12 bases, with 23 bases remaining between them. The CDR3 spans 14 residues. CDR3 residues: CASIQGPSTDIQYF. The CDR3 region has the DNA TGCGCCAGCATTCAGGGGCCCAGCACAGACATTCAGTATTTT.

V usage is TRBV20-1 and J usage is TRBJ2-3, with TRBD2 matching 10 bases. The germline V gene has CDR1 DFQATT and CDR2 SNEGSKA (reference sequence). The trim removed 0 bases at V and 2 bases at J, leaving 5 bases unmatched. This CDR3 is built from 16 residues. The CDR3 DNA reads as TGCAGTGCTAGAGATCCGACTAGCGGGTTCACAGATACGCAGTATTTT. As protein: CSARDPTSGFTDTQYF.

This clonotype was observed at least ten times. The chain's CDR3 is CASSLAAGTNEQFF. The CDR3, as DNA: TGTGCCAGCAGCTTAGCCGCCGGGACCAATGAGCAGTTCTTC. V usage is TRBV7-8 and J usage is TRBJ2-1, with D perhaps TRBD1 or TRBD2 (5 bases each). Germline loops: CDR1 SGHVS, CDR2 FQNEAQ. V shed 0 bases and J shed 6 bases, with 9 bases lying between them. CDR3 length: 14 amino acids. Supplemented by reference TRBV7-8 and TRBJ2-1, the full variable domain reads GAGVSQSPRYKVAKRGQDVALRCDPISGHVSLFWYQQALGQGPEFLTYFQNEAQLDKSGLPSDRFFAERPEGSVSTLKIQRTQQEDSAVYLCASSLAAGTNEQFFGPGTRLTVL.

This clonotype was recorded a few times. This sequence joins TRBV7-2 and TRBJ2-1, with TRBD2 identical over 13 bases. Germline V lookup: CDR1 SGHTA, CDR2 FQGNSA. The CDR3 has 16 amino acids. J was trimmed by 10 bases and V by 0 bases; bases with no gene match: 6. CDR3 sequence reads: CASSLAGTSGTGEQFF. CDR3 sequence (DNA): TGTGCCAGCAGCTTAGCGGGGACTAGCGGGACCGGAGAGCAGTTCTTC.

There are a few counts of this clonotype. CDR3 nucleotides: TGTGCCAGCAGCCAAGATACACTAGCGGGCGACAATGAGCAGTTCTTC. It yields the protein CASSQDTLAGDNEQFF. The V call is TRBV3-1, the J call TRBJ2-1, with TRBD2 identical over 9 bases. Germline lookup yields CDR1 LGHDT and CDR2 YNNKEL (reference sequence). This CDR3 spans 16 amino acids. J was trimmed by 5 bases and V by 0 bases; bases with no gene match: 5.

This clonotype was detected many times. The chain couples TRBV10-3 to TRBJ1-5; D not resolved. The CDR3 is made up of 12 amino acids. Germline lookup yields CDR1 ENHRY and CDR2 SYGVKD. V dropped 10 bases and J dropped 5 bases, with 12 bases sitting between them. The CDR3 DNA follows: TGTGCCACCTCCCCAAAAGATCAGCCCCAGCATTTT. Its protein is CATSPKDQPQHF.

The CDR3 sequence: CASSSRGPYQPQHF. The CDR3 DNA reads TGTGCCAGTAGTAGCAGGGGACCTTATCAGCCCCAGCATTTT. V usage is TRBV19 and J usage is TRBJ1-5, with TRBD1 as a possible D gene (6 bases). CDR1 is LNHDA, CDR2 SQIVND, per germline (reference sequence). The length of the CDR3 is 14 residues. The ends were cut back, 4 bases at V and 5 bases at J, with 12 bases in the middle.

This clonotype was counted at least ten times. The chain links TRBV6-2 or TRBV6-3 to TRBJ2-1; 8 nucleotides match TRBD1. V lost 5 bases, J lost 9 bases, and 0 bases stayed unmatched. CDR3 length equals 11 residues. Germline loops: CDR1 MNHEY, CDR2 SVGEGT. The CDR3: CASSQGAEQFF. The CDR3 DNA follows: TGTGCCAGCAGTCAGGGGGCTGAGCAGTTCTTC.